This T cell receptor (beta chain) was sequenced for a study of T cell responses to AZD1222 COVID-19 vaccine. Trimming removed 5 bases from V and 4 bases from J, with 12 bases in between. Germline CDR1 MNHEY, CDR2 SMNVEV (reference sequence). This CDR3 has 14 amino acids. Assay: immunoSEQ multiplex PCR; the TCRdb copy retains only in-frame clones and omits some. The sample shows about 120,000 clones, roughly nine tenths of them seen only once. The rearrangement uses TRBV27 and TRBJ2-1; D is unresolved. The clonotype was recovered from an adult who received the AZD1222 COVID-19 vaccine. Sequenced here: peripheral blood, sampled 28 days after the second AZD1222 dose. CDR3 DNA: TGTGCCAGCAGTCAGAGATTTTCTTACAATGAGCAGTTCTTC. Amino acid sequence: CASSQRFSYNEQFF.